Shown below are 6 T cell receptor beta chains from a single sample sequenced in a study of chemoradiotherapy in HPV16-positive cancers. Sequenced by immunoSEQ multiplex PCR; TCRdb stores in-frame clones only, minus some. This table has around 40,000 clones, approximately 73% appearing once. The sample in question was blood, obtained from a patient who underwent chemoradiotherapy. Receptors were obtained from a human donor with HPV-associated anogenital cancer.

The V call is TRBV7-9, the J call TRBJ2-2; tentative D call: TRBD2 (6 bases). The CDR3 loop spans 15 amino acids. From germline, CDR1 is SEHNR and CDR2 FQNEAQ (reference sequence). Trimming shortened V by 2 bases and J by 1 base, and 8 bases separated the two germline ends. The CDR3 DNA follows: TGTGCCAGCAGCTTACCGGGACTGAACACCGGGGAGCTGTTTTTT. Translated: CASSLPGLNTGELFF.

V is TRBV9 and J is TRBJ1-3; D is perhaps TRBD1 (5 bases). The CDR3 extends over 15 amino acids. Germline V gene lookup returns CDR1 SGDLS and CDR2 YYNGEE. V lost 0 bases to trimming and J lost 0 bases, with 7 bases between them. The CDR3 DNA reads as TGTGCCAGCAGCGTAGAAGGGACCTCTGGAAACACCATATATTTT. This codes for CASSVEGTSGNTIYF.

This clone was seen a single time. J is TRBJ1-1 and V is TRBV18; 8 bases line up with TRBD1. V dropped 4 bases and J dropped 0; count of bases not matched to a gene: 7. This CDR3 is built from 16 residues. Germline CDR1 is KGHSH and CDR2 is LQKENI. CDR3 sequence reads: CASSLGQGSLNTEAFF. In DNA, the CDR3 is TGTGCCAGCTCACTTGGACAGGGAAGTTTGAACACTGAAGCTTTCTTT.

The chain carries TRBV7-2 and TRBJ1-4; TRBD1 agrees at 9 bases. The CDR3 length is 16 residues. Germline CDR1 SGHTA, CDR2 FQGNSA. The junction had 13 bases not matched to a gene; V was cut back by 6 bases and J by 8 bases. The CDR3 DNA reads TGTGCCAGCAGTCCACAGGCCGGGACAGGGTTGGAAAAACTGTTTTTT. This translates into CASSPQAGTGLEKLFF.

The gene calls are TRBV14 and TRBJ2-7; TRBD1 or TRBD2 may be the D gene (6 bases each). Germline lookup yields CDR1 SGHDN and CDR2 FVKESK. This CDR3 comprises 15 residues. Trimming cost V 5 bases and J 1 base, with 15 bases left between them. For the CDR3, the DNA is TGTGCCAGCAGCGCCGGAGGGGGGCCTTCCTACGAGCAGTACTTC. Its protein product is CASSAGGGPSYEQYF.

This chain joins TRBV30 and TRBJ2-7; 13 bases match TRBD2. The CDR3 has 13 residues. V lost 5 bases and J lost 2; bases outside the gene matches: 0. Germline V gene sequence: CDR1 GTSNPN, CDR2 SVGIG (reference sequence). The CDR3 nucleotides read TGTGCCTGGGGACTAGCGGGGGCCTACGAGCAGTACTTC. This codes for CAWGLAGAYEQYF.